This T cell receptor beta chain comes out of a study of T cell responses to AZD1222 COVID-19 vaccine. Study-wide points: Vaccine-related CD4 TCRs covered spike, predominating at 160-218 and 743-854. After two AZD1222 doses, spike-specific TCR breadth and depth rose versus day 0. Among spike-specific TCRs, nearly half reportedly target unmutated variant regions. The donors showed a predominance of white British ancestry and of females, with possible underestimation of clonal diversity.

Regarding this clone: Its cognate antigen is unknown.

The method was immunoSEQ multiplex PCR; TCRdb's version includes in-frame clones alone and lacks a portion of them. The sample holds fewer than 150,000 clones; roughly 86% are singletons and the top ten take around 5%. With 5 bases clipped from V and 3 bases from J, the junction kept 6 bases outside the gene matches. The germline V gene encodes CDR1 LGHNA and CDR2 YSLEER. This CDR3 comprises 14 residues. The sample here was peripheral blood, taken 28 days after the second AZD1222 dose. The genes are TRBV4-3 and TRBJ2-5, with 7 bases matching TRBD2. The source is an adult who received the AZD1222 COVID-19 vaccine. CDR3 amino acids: CASSWRGREETQYF. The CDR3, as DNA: TGCGCCAGCAGCTGGCGGGGGAGAGAAGAGACCCAGTACTTC.